The T cell receptor (beta chain) under discussion was sequenced for a study of cytomegalovirus exposure and HLA in healthy donors. Study background: Among the 300 to 450 genotyped donors, 81% were placed in the Caucasian-associated ancestry cluster. General study results and limits: Information on immune exposure was restricted to one variable (CMV serostatus). Sequencing artifact likely explains a cluster of highly shared sequence variants.

Comment on this clone: Its antigen remains unknown.

Germline loops: CDR1 SGHNT, CDR2 YYREEE (reference sequence). CDR3 size: 11 residues. J gave up 11 bases and V 3 bases, and 3 bases lay outside the gene matches. The PCR had 60 Vbeta and 13 Jbeta primers. Clones were read by immunoSEQ multiplex PCR, and TCRdb kept only the in-frame ones, dropping some. This table holds roughly 69,000 clones, roughly 65% found once. The chain links TRBV5-4 to TRBJ1-1; 8 bases agree with TRBD1. The receptor was derived from a male donor in good health and CMV-seropositive. The specimen was PBMCs. CDR3 sequence: CASSSDRAAFF. DNA of the CDR3: TGTGCCAGCAGCTCGGACAGGGCCGCTTTCTTT.